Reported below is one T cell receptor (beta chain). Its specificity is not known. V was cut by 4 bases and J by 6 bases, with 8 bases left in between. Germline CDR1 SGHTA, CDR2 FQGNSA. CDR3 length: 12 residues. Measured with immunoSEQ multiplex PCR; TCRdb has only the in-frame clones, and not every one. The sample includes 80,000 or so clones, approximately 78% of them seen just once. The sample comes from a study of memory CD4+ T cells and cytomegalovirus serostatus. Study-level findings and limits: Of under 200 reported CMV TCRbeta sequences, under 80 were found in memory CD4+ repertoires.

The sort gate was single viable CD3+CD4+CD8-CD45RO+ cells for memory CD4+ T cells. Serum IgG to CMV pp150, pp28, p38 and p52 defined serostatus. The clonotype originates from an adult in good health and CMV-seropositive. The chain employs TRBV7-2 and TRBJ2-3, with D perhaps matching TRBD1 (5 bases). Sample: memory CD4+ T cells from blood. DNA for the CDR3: TGTGCCAGCAGCTCGTACAGGGATACGCAGTATTTT. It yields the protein CASSSYRDTQYF.